Below, 31 T cell receptor beta chains from the same sample are listed, as sequenced in a study of shared clonotypes between healthy human individuals. The method was immunoSEQ multiplex PCR; TCRdb's version includes in-frame clones alone and lacks a portion of them. This sample has some 480,000 clones, with 79% found just once. Material: PBMCs. These receptors all stem from a middle-aged woman in good health. Some clones in this sample may be carry-over from other donors' samples.

The chain recombines TRBV9 with TRBJ2-5, with 11 bases matching TRBD2. This CDR3 region has 15 residues. Trimming at V came to 3 bases and at J to 3 bases, leaving 4 bases not matched to a gene. The germline V gene has CDR1 SGDLS and CDR2 YYNGEE. CDR3 coding DNA: TGTGCCAGCAGCGCCGGGGGACTAGCGGAAGAGACCCAGTACTTC. This codes for CASSAGGLAEETQYF.

In its sample, this clone was seen many times. V and J are TRBV7-2 and TRBJ1-4; 8 bases match TRBD1. Trimming took 1 base from V and 4 from J; bases not matched to a gene: 8. This CDR3 contains 17 residues. Germline V gives CDR1 SGHTA, CDR2 FQGNSA. The CDR3 coding sequence is TGTGCCAGCAGCTTAGACACCTGGACAGGGCGTAATGAAAAACTGTTTTTT. Translation gives CASSLDTWTGRNEKLFF.

V gene TRBV18 combines with J gene TRBJ1-2; 8 positions match TRBD1. Germline lookup yields CDR1 KGHSH and CDR2 LQKENI. V gave up 0 bases and J gave up 6 bases; unmatched junction bases: 0. This CDR3 contains 13 residues. The CDR3 sequence: CASSPPGQDGYTF. The CDR3 DNA follows: TGTGCCAGCTCACCACCGGGACAGGATGGCTACACCTTC.

The CDR3 reads CASSPFGRENEQFF. The DNA for the CDR3 is TGTGCCAGCAGCCCATTCGGGCGCGAGAATGAGCAGTTCTTC. The V call is TRBV7-3, the J call TRBJ2-1; D ambiguous. Germline V gene sequence: CDR1 SGHTA, CDR2 FQGTGA. V was clipped by 5 bases and J by 7 bases, with 15 bases between them. The CDR3 extends over 14 amino acids.

This clone was observed once. The genes are TRBV7-9 and TRBJ2-2, with TRBD2 as a possible D gene (5 bases). The CDR3 length is 15 residues. V lost 5 bases to trimming and J lost 0 bases, with 10 bases between them. Germline assignment: CDR1 SEHNR and CDR2 FQNEAQ (reference sequence). This CDR3 reads CASSTGWSNTGELFF. CDR3 in DNA: TGTGCCAGCAGCACGGGGTGGTCGAACACCGGGGAGCTGTTTTTT.

This clone was observed a handful of times. This chain connects TRBV7-2 to TRBJ2-1, with D unclear. With 8 bases removed from V and 3 bases from J, the gap between germline ends came to 17 bases. CDR1 and CDR2 (germline): SGHTA, FQGNSA. The CDR3 sequence is 15 residues long. The CDR3 nucleotides read TGTGCCAGCGCTTGGGATGACCGGAGCTACAATGAGCAGTTCTTC. Translating it yields CASAWDDRSYNEQFF.

This rearrangement joins TRBV10-3 to TRBJ2-6, with D perhaps matching TRBD1 (5 bases). V was pared by 10 bases and J by 0 bases, with 19 bases between. The CDR3 loop spans 17 amino acids. The germline CDR1 and CDR2 sequences are ENHRY and SYGVKD. The DNA for the CDR3 is TGTGCCACCAGGGATCGGACGGCGAGCTCTGGGGCCAACGTCCTGACTTTC. Protein product: CATRDRTASSGANVLTF.

This clone has ten or more counts. This sequence joins TRBV4-2 and TRBJ2-1, with D perhaps matching TRBD1 (6 bases). V shed 0 bases and J shed 1 base, with 13 bases lying between them. The germline gives CDR1 LGHNA, CDR2 YNFKEQ. The CDR3 sequence is 17 residues long. The DNA of the CDR3 is TGTGCCAGCAGCCAAGATGCGGACAGCCGTTCCTACAATGAGCAGTTCTTC. Translation gives CASSQDADSRSYNEQFF.

The genes are TRBV7-6 and TRBJ2-2, with 7 bases matching TRBD1. The length of the CDR3 is 16 residues. Germline CDR1 reads SGHVS; CDR2 reads FNYEAQ. Losses at the gene ends were 1 base for V and 3 bases for J; bases not matched to a gene: 5. The CDR3 here is CASSLVYQGDTGELFF. The CDR3 DNA reads TGTGCCAGCAGCTTAGTATATCAGGGGGACACCGGGGAGCTGTTTTTT.

The rearrangement joins TRBV10-3 to TRBJ2-3; D remains ambiguous. Trimming took 5 bases from V and 6 from J, leaving 12 bases between them. Germline lookup yields CDR1 ENHRY and CDR2 SYGVKD. The CDR3 is 13 residues long. The CDR3 region has the DNA TGTGCCATCAGTTGGGCGAGGCAGGATACGCAGTATTTT. It yields the protein CAISWARQDTQYF.

The chain combines TRBV2 with TRBJ2-1; D call uncertain. CDR1 is SNHLY and CDR2 is FYNNEI in the germline V gene. CDR3 length: 15 amino acids. V was clipped by 3 bases and J by 4 bases, with 13 bases between them. In nucleotides, the CDR3 is TGTGCCAGCAGTGAGCGGTGGGCAGCTTACAATGAGCAGTTCTTC. Translating it yields CASSERWAAYNEQFF.

The rearrangement links TRBV10-2 to TRBJ2-7, with D unresolved. The V gene's germline CDR1 is WSHSY and CDR2 SAAADI. The CDR3 runs to 13 residues. V shed 4 bases and J shed 2 bases, with 9 bases lying between them. The CDR3: CASSVAATYEQYF. DNA of the CDR3: TGCGCCAGCAGTGTGGCAGCTACCTACGAGCAGTACTTC.

CDR3 protein: CASSYRRDTQYF. The CDR3 nucleotides read TGTGCCAGCAGCTACAGGAGGGATACGCAGTATTTT. This chain links TRBV7-2 with TRBJ2-3; either TRBD1 or TRBD2 may fit D (5 bases each). The CDR3 consists of 12 residues. Germline-derived CDR1 and CDR2 are SGHTA and FQGNSA. V lost 4 bases and J lost 6, with 8 bases in between.

This clone was seen a single time. This chain links TRBV5-4 with TRBJ2-1; 7 nucleotides line up with TRBD2. The CDR3 length is 15 residues. Germline loops: CDR1 SGHNT, CDR2 YYREEE (reference sequence). Unmatched junction bases numbered 5, after V lost 0 bases and J lost 5 bases. The CDR3 spells CASSLGGRADNEQFF. In nucleotides, the CDR3 is TGTGCCAGCAGCTTGGGTGGGAGGGCCGACAATGAGCAGTTCTTC.

This chain links TRBV7-3 with TRBJ2-1, with 7 bases lining up with TRBD2. V was pared by 8 bases and J by 2 bases, with 9 bases of the junction left unmatched. CDR1 SGHTA and CDR2 FQGTGA come from the germline V gene. The CDR3 sequence is 15 residues long. As DNA, the CDR3 is TGTGCCAGCTCCTCTGGGGGGGATACCTACAATGAGCAGTTCTTC. Translation: CASSSGGDTYNEQFF.

The chain joins TRBV28 to TRBJ1-2, with 7 bases that match TRBD1. V lost 4 bases to trimming and J lost 4 bases; unmatched junction nucleotides: 12. The CDR3 covers 16 residues. Germline V gene data show CDR1 as MDHEN and CDR2 as SYDVKM. The chain's CDR3 is CASSSRDRRGPYGYTF. CDR3 DNA: TGTGCCAGCAGTTCCCGGGACAGAAGGGGTCCCTATGGCTACACCTTC.

This chain joins TRBV6-6 and TRBJ2-7, with 8 bases aligning to TRBD2. The length of the CDR3 is 13 residues. The V gene end was trimmed by 4 bases and the J gene end by 2 bases; junction bases not matched to a gene: 1. Looked up from germline, CDR1 is MNHNY and CDR2 is SVGAGI (reference sequence). Here the CDR3 reads CASSLAGTYEQYF. The CDR3 bases are TGTGCCAGCAGTTTAGCGGGGACCTACGAGCAGTACTTC.

This clone was picked up a small number of times. The V gene is TRBV7-9, the J gene TRBJ2-2; 12 bases are a match to TRBD2. CDR1 SEHNR and CDR2 FQNEAQ come from the germline V gene (reference sequence). The CDR3 contains 16 residues. Losses at the gene ends were 4 bases for V and 2 bases for J; bases not matched to a gene: 2. The CDR3 spells CASSSLAGGNTGELFF. The CDR3 nucleotides are TGTGCCAGCAGCTCACTAGCGGGAGGTAACACCGGGGAGCTGTTTTTT.

The rearrangement uses TRBV9 and TRBJ2-1, with D unclear. The length of the CDR3 is 12 residues. V lost 4 bases and J 4 bases, leaving 6 bases between the germline ends. Germline CDR1 and CDR2: SGDLS and YYNGEE. The CDR3 DNA sequence: TGTGCCAGCAGCTCAACATACAATGAGCAGTTCTTC. This sequence encodes CASSSTYNEQFF.

This chain links TRBV29-1 with TRBJ1-2; the match to TRBD1 covers 8 bases. Looked up from germline, CDR1 is SQVTM and CDR2 is ANQGSEA. This CDR3 region has 12 residues. The V and J ends lost 3 bases and 8 bases, in that order; junction bases with no gene match: 5. CDR3 coding DNA: TGCAGCGTTGAGTGGACAGGGCGAGGCTACACCTTC. Protein sequence: CSVEWTGRGYTF.

This chain connects TRBV28 to TRBJ2-5; possibly TRBD1 or TRBD2 for D (5 bases each). The end of the DNA is better explained by TRBJ2-7, so the J call may be wrong. The CDR3 consists of 14 residues. The V gene's germline CDR1 is MDHEN and CDR2 SYDVKM. The CDR3, as DNA: TGTGCCAGCAGTTTATTGGGGGTCGCCTACGAGCAGTACTTC. This codes for CASSLLGVAYEQYF.

V usage is TRBV11-2 and J usage is TRBJ2-4; 11 bases line up with TRBD2. V dropped 2 bases and J dropped 0; count of bases not matched to a gene: 6. The CDR3 runs to 18 residues. CDR1 is SGHAT and CDR2 is FQNNGV in the germline V gene. CDR3 protein: CASSLNGGTSGAKNIQYF. CDR3 nucleotide sequence: TGTGCCAGCAGCTTAAACGGAGGGACTAGCGGAGCCAAAAACATTCAGTACTTC.

The genes are TRBV15 and TRBJ1-3; a possible D gene is TRBD1 (5 bases). In germline, CDR1 is LNHNV, CDR2 YYDKDF (reference sequence). CDR3 length: 16 amino acids. The V end lost 5 bases, the J end lost 0 bases, and 14 bases lay between the germline ends. This CDR3 is CATSSQVLSSGNTIYF. In nucleotides, the CDR3 is TGTGCCACCAGCTCACAGGTCCTCAGCTCTGGAAACACCATATATTTT.

This clone was seen a single time. The chain is built from TRBV6-4 and TRBJ2-3; TRBD1 agrees at 11 bases. CDR3 length: 18 residues. Germline-derived CDR1 and CDR2 are MRHNA and SNTAGT. The V gene end was trimmed by 0 bases and the J gene end by 2 bases; junction bases not matched to a gene: 7. CDR3 nucleotide sequence: TGTGCCAGCAGTGACTCCCCGGGACAGGGGGGCGTCACAGATACGCAGTATTTT. It codes for CASSDSPGQGGVTDTQYF.

The J gene is TRBJ2-7, the V gene TRBV23-1; D call uncertain. TRBV23-1 is assigned to the ORF class and has an uncertain function. V lost 0 bases to trimming and J lost 2 bases, with 14 bases between them. CDR3 length equals 16 residues. The CDR3 protein is CASSQSHRATTYEQYF. The CDR3 DNA is TGCGCCAGCAGTCAATCCCACCGGGCCACTACCTACGAGCAGTACTTC.

This chain joins TRBV18 and TRBJ2-4, with D perhaps matching TRBD1 (5 bases). Germline assignment: CDR1 KGHSH and CDR2 LQKENI. The germline V and J ends were trimmed by 0 bases and 11 bases, with 11 bases remaining between them. CDR3 length equals 13 residues. The CDR3 region is CASSPPSWGFQYF. As DNA, the CDR3 is TGTGCCAGCTCACCACCGTCATGGGGCTTTCAGTACTTC.

A single count supports this clone. V and J are TRBV4-3 and TRBJ2-1; 12 bases align to TRBD2. Germline CDR1 is LGHNA and CDR2 is YSLEER. CDR3 length: 15 residues. The V segment lost 4 bases and the J segment 9 bases; nucleotides outside the gene matches: 7. In nucleotides, the CDR3 is TGCGCCAGCAGCCGGTCTAGCGGGAGGGCCCGTGAGCAGTTCTTC. This sequence encodes CASSRSSGRAREQFF.

The gene calls are TRBV28 and TRBJ1-3; 8 nucleotides line up with TRBD1. V lost 6 bases and J lost 0; bases outside the gene matches: 4. CDR3 size: 15 residues. The germline CDR1 and CDR2 sequences are MDHEN and SYDVKM. CDR3 sequence: CASSDRGISGNTIYF. The CDR3 nucleotides are TGTGCCAGCAGCGACAGGGGAATCTCTGGAAACACCATATATTTT.

The V gene is TRBV29-1, the J gene TRBJ1-2; weak D call: TRBD1 (6 bases). The germline V gene has CDR1 SQVTM and CDR2 ANQGSEA. V shed 7 bases and J shed 8 bases, with 17 bases lying between them. The CDR3 is 12 residues long. DNA of the CDR3: TGCAGCGCTCTGGGGGGCACGCTCGGCTACACCTTC. Translated, it gives CSALGGTLGYTF.

The genes are TRBV30 and TRBJ2-5, with 11 bases matching TRBD2. The J call is in doubt because the DNA end fits TRBJ2-7 better. Germline CDR1 reads GTSNPN; CDR2 reads SVGIG (reference sequence). CDR3 length: 16 residues. The CDR3: CAWSRPSGRIAYEQYF. The CDR3 DNA follows: TGTGCCTGGAGTCGGCCTAGCGGGAGGATAGCCTACGAGCAGTACTTC.

This clone was found many times. The V and J genes are TRBV15 and TRBJ2-3, with 11 bases that match TRBD2. The CDR3 consists of 16 residues. The J segment lost 9 bases and the V segment lost 5 bases, leaving 13 bases of the junction unmatched. Germline V gene lookup returns CDR1 LNHNV and CDR2 YYDKDF (reference sequence). The CDR3 reads CATSPGTSGLRGTQYF. The CDR3 nucleotides read TGTGCCACCAGCCCCGGGACTAGCGGTCTTAGGGGAACGCAGTATTTT.